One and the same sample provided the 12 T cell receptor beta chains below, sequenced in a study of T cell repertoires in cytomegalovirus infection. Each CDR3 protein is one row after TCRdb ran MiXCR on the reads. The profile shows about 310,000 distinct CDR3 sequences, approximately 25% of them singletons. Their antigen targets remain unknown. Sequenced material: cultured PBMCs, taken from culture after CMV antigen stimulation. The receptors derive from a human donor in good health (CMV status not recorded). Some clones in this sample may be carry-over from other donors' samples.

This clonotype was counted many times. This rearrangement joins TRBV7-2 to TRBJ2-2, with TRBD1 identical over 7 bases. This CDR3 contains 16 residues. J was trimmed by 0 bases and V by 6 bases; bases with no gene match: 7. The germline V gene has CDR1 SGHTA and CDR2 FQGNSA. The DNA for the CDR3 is TGTGCCAGCAGAGTGCCCGGGACAGCGAACACCGGGGAGCTGTTTTTT. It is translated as CASRVPGTANTGELFF.

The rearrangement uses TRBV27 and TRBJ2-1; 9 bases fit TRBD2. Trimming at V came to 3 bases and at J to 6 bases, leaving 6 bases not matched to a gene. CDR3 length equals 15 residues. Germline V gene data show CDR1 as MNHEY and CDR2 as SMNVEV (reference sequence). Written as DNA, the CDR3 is TGTGCCAGCAGTTTGGGAGCGGGAGGCCTCAATGAGCAGTTCTTC. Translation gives CASSLGAGGLNEQFF.

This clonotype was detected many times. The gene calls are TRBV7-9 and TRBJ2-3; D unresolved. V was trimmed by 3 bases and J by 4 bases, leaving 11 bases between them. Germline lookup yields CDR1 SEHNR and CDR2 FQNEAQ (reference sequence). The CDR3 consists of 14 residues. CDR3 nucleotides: TGTGCCAGCAGCTTCGCTAGTTGGTCAGATACGCAGTATTTT. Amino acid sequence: CASSFASWSDTQYF.

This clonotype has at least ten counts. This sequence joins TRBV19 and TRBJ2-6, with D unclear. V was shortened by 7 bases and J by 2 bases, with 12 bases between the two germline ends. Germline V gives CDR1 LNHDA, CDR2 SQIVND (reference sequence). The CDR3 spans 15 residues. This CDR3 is CASNLMGTGANVLTF. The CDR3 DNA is TGTGCCAGTAACCTAATGGGTACTGGGGCCAACGTCCTGACTTTC.

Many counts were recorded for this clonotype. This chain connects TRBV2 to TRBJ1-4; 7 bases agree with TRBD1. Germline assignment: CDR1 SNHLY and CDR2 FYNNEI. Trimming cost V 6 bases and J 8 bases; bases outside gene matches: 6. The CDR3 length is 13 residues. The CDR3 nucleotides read TGTGCCAGCAGCGTGGGACAGCGGGAAAAACTGTTTTTT. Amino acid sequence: CASSVGQREKLFF.

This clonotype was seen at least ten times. CDR3 region: CASSFPPVTDTQYF. CDR3 coding DNA: TGTGCCAGCAGCTTCCCCCCGGTCACAGATACGCAGTATTTT. The chain employs TRBV7-2 and TRBJ2-3, with D uncertain. V was pared by 3 bases and J by 2 bases, with 9 bases between. Looked up from germline, CDR1 is SGHTA and CDR2 is FQGNSA. The CDR3 runs to 14 residues.

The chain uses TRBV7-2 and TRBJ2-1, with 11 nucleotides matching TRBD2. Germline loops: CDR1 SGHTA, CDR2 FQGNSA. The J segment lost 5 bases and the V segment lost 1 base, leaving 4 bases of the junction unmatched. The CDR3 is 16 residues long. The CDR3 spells CASSLVETSGDNEQFF. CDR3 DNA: TGTGCCAGCAGCTTAGTTGAGACTAGCGGGGACAATGAGCAGTTCTTC.

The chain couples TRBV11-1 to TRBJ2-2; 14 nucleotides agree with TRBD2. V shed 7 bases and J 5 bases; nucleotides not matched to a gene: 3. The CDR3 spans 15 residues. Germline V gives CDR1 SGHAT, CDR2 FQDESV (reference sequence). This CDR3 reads CASTWTSGRTGELFF. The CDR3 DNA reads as TGTGCCAGCACCTGGACTAGCGGGAGGACCGGGGAGCTGTTTTTT.

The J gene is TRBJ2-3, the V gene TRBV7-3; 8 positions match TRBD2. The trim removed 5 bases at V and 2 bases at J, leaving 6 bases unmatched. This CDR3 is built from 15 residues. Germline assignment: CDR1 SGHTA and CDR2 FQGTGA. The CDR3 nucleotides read TGTGCCAGCAGCACCACTAGCGGATACACAGATACGCAGTATTTT. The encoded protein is CASSTTSGYTDTQYF. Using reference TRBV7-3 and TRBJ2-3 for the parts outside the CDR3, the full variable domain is GAGVSQTPSNKVTEKGKYVELRCDPISGHTALYWYRQSLGQGPEFLIYFQGTGAADDSGLPNDRFFAVRPEGSVSTLKIQRTERGDSAVYLCASSTTSGYTDTQYFGPGTRLTVL.

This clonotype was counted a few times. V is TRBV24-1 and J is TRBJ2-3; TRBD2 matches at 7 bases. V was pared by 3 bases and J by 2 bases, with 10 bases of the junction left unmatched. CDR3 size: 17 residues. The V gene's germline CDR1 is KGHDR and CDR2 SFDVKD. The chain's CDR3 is CATSDRQTSFLTDTQYF. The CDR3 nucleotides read TGTGCCACCAGTGATCGTCAGACTAGCTTTCTCACAGATACGCAGTATTTT.

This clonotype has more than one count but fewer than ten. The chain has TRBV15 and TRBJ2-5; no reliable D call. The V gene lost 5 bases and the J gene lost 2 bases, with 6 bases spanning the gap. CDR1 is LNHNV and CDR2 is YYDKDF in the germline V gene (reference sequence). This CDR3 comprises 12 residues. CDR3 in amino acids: CATSATQETQYF. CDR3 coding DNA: TGTGCCACCAGCGCGACTCAAGAGACCCAGTACTTC.

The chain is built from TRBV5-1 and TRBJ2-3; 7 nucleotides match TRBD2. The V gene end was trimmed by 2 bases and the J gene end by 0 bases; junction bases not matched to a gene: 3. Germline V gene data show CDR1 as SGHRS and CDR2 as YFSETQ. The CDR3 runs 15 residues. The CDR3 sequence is CASSLQRDSTDTQYF. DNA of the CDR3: TGCGCCAGCAGCTTACAGCGGGATAGCACAGATACGCAGTATTTT.